This paragraph reports one T cell receptor beta chain. The clone's antigen remains unknown. The record has no base qualities; no much larger clone is one base away. The record originates from a study of cytomegalovirus exposure and HLA in healthy donors (dated by TCRdb to 2016 to 2017). About the investigation overall: An earlier analysis of approximately 640 of the donors reported more than 250 Gb of sequence data and 120 million or so unique TCR beta sequences from about 200 million T cells. An early release covering just under 650 HLA-typed donors comprised about 290 gigabases of sequencing data and 85 million or so unique TCR sequences. Of the 300 to 500 genotyped donors, over 80% were placed in the genetic ancestry cluster associated with self-reported Caucasian donors. The study was designed to test whether signatures of past pathogen exposure could be identified by cataloging public T cell receptors. The T cell repertoires of under 700 subjects were profiled by immunosequencing and related to cytomegalovirus serostatus. Besides the first cohort of roughly 640 subjects, a separate validation cohort made up of about 120 different subjects was used. The study combined high-throughput TCR immunosequencing, statistical association of individual TCRs with disease status, and machine learning to predict cytomegalovirus infection status. A later analysis re-analyzed previously published TCR beta repertoires from roughly 630 donors and added high-resolution HLA genotyping to study TCR occurrence patterns. Rather than drawing on any new phenotypic data, the later analysis identified candidate immune exposures from TCR beta sequences and the way those sequences occurred across donors. In an earlier analysis of more than 550 of the donors, high-throughput TCR beta sequencing was used to judge whether each TCR beta V gene segment behaved as functional or pseudogenic. Donor age, sex, ethnicity and CMV serostatus were collected together with the repertoire data. A later genetic analysis took genome-wide SNP genotypes for about three fifths of the 666 donors and used that subset as a discovery cohort. All discovery cohort repertoires had been generated on a single sequencing platform. Class I and class II HLA loci were covered by the typing at four-digit resolution. Typing coverage differed by locus: A, B, C, DRB1 and DQB1 were typed in about 620-630 donors, DQA1 in 500 to 550, DPA1 in 600 to 610, and DPB1 in 400 to 490. Five DR-DQ haplotypes were treated as single units for association and clustering because of strong linkage in the cohort. On average, about 200,000 unique TCR beta nucleotide sequences were sequenced per donor among some 430 genotyped donors of the cohort, with around 19% of those sequences being non-productive. What the authors observed across the whole study: While some public TCRs were present in many individuals, most TCR sequences turned up only very rarely across donors. Cytomegalovirus status was reported to be diagnosed by the classifier with high specificity and sensitivity in both the original and validation cohorts. According to a later analysis, TCR association rates differed among HLA loci, with DRB1 alleles showing the most associated TCRs and HLA-C alleles showing the fewest. V-gene and J-gene trimming of TCR beta chains was associated with a missense DCLRE1C variant in a later genetic analysis, and the association was replicated in an independent cohort. In a later analysis, HLA-associated TCR beta chains showed more clonal expansion and lower generation probabilities than non-associated chains that were equally common. Linkage disequilibrium might explain the correlated functional status among segregating V segments, but an unknown experimental factor could not be excluded. When HLA alleles, especially DR and DQ, strongly co-occurred, attributing TCR associations to individual alleles was difficult. Several of the top co-occurrence clusters appeared to be linked to parvovirus B19, influenza, CMV and Epstein-Barr virus, according to a later analysis. A few of the identified cytomegalovirus-associated TCR beta chains were confirmed in vitro to be specific for cytomegalovirus antigens. A later genetic analysis reported fewer N-insertions in productive TCRs among donors in an Asian-associated ancestry cluster than the roughly 700-donor mean. The sequencing pipeline was judged likely to have produced a cluster of highly shared sequence variants as a technical artifact. About 15 rarely observed V segments, including chromosome 9 orphons, were excluded from the earlier analysis of several hundred of the donors because counts were too low. The authors suggested that the approach could potentially be generalized to other disease states and immunological phenotypes. Sequencing depth was assumed to be roughly uniform across donors in the presence/absence analyses, though that assumption may not hold. CMV serostatus was the only immune exposure information available for the cohort. A further reported finding was that TCR beta sequences accurately predicted the HLA-A and HLA-B alleles for most subjects in the first cohort. A later analysis found that most CMV-associated TCR beta chains appeared HLA-restricted, with HLA associations seemingly driven largely by CMV exposure. Broadly in line with IMGT annotations, most TCR beta V segments showed up in productive rearrangements about 87% or about 30% of the time in an earlier analysis of a few hundred of the donors. A later analysis associated about 17,000 TCR beta sequences with specific HLA alleles at a false discovery rate of 0.05. A total of about 150 TCR beta chains were listed by the study as associated with cytomegalovirus. Because HLA typing was unavailable for some donors at each locus, only the typed subset was used in association tests. This cohort had only TCR beta chains sequenced, and the lack of alpha or paired-chain data limited which features could be detected.

The cohort consisted of 600 to 700 healthy bone marrow donors. At the time of sampling, all cohort members were nominally healthy, though unrecorded immune exposures were likely present. The donor tested CMV seronegative, placing the donor among the 352 seronegative members of the cohort. Each donor provided a peripheral blood sample, and peripheral blood mononuclear cells were used for TCR beta sequencing. The Qiagen DNeasy Blood Extraction Kit was used to extract genomic DNA from the blood cell samples. Library preparation was by the immunoSEQ multiplex PCR assay. A mixture of 60 forward primers for TCR Vbeta segments and 13 reverse primers for TCR Jbeta segments was used in the multiplex PCR. Amplification of the CDR3 region of rearranged TCR beta genes was performed with a multiplex PCR assay on genomic DNA. On the Illumina HiSeq System, the amplified TCR beta libraries were sequenced as 87-base-pair reads. Regarding the original processing steps: A later analysis counted approximately 74 million unique TCR beta chains across the 640 or so repertoires, and 10 million to 11 million of these chains were shared by at least two donors. To remove PCR and sequencing errors, raw reads were error-corrected and collapsed into unique sequences using a nearest-neighbor algorithm that merged closely related sequences. CDR3 sequences were aligned to IMGT reference sequences to assign V, D and J gene segments. For a sequence to be retained, at least a six-nucleotide match to both a V gene segment and a J gene segment was required. Rearrangements were called productive when the CDR3 lacked stop codons and stayed in frame with V and J; all others were non-productive. CDR3 was defined according to IMGT convention as the region running from the second conserved V-encoded cysteine to the conserved J-encoded phenylalanine. The earlier analysis of about 620 of the donors excluded sequences that lacked an unambiguous match to a single V gene segment. An earlier analysis of 587 of the donors classified V segments as functional when productive rearrangements were above 56.7% and as segregating when the standard deviation between donors was above 5%. A statistical classification framework was developed to diagnose cytomegalovirus status using the catalog of TCR beta chain sequences. A later analysis assigned V and J genes by comparing TCR nucleotide sequences with IMGT/GENE-DB human TR gene sequences. Using the TCRdist pipeline, a later analysis assigned CDR3 sequences along with most-parsimonious VDJ recombination scenarios. A later analysis defined each TCR beta chain by its CDR3 amino acid sequence plus V-gene family, and excluded reads lacking a unique V-gene family. As a way to deal with suspected cross-contamination and a sequencing artifact, a later analysis dropped 640 or so nucleotide sequences that were highly shared and had low generation probability. For each public chain, a later analysis derived a clonal expansion index from normalized ranks of inferred template counts within each repertoire. A later analysis computed generation probabilities with a VDJ recombination model fitted to out-of-frame rearrangements, and checked the results against IGoR. A later analysis scored TCR-TCR, TCR-HLA and TCR-CMV co-occurrence with hypergeometric tests, applying a repertoire-size bias correction to TCR pairs. In a later analysis, false discovery rates were estimated by permuting HLA or CMV assignments 20 times. In a later analysis, co-occurring TCRs were grouped using DBSCAN, with TCRdist sequence similarity added in when clustering inside HLA-allele-positive subsets. For co-occurrence clustering, repertoires with fewer than 30,000 or more than 120,000 public chains were excluded, along with a handful of repertoires with anomalous nucleotide sharing. The source is immuneACCESS, and TCRdb retained only in-frame sequences with V and J called. Part of the clones is not carried over; for the studies checked, unresolved V genes explain less than half of this, and the remainder is unexplained. Clone size and the V and J calls come from that table; the DNA yielded D and trimming. Here the sample has just over 150,000 clones; roughly 73% occur a single time. The top ten clones comprise under 1.5% of the sample.

The TCR originated in a woman in her 30s in good health and CMV-seronegative. Sequencing was performed on PBMCs.

The CDR3 protein: CSVETGPTEAFF. The DNA sequence follows: TGCAGCGTCGAAACAGGGCCCACTGAAGCTTTCTTT. The chain links TRBV29-1 with TRBJ1-1; perhaps TRBD1 is the D gene, with 6 bases matching. The CDR1 and CDR2 encoded by the germline V gene are SQVTM and ANQGSEA. The CDR3 measures 12 amino acids from cysteine to phenylalanine. Just the 36-base CDR3 DNA is kept, in frame starting at base 1. V is cut by 6 bases and J by 4 bases, and the space between the germline ends is 12 bases.